The next 3 T cell receptor beta chains were all read from a single sample in a study of blood T cell repertoires in COVID-19. This table comes from immunoSEQ multiplex PCR, and its TCRdb copy is limited to in-frame clones, with some not included. The sample yields around 64,000 clones, 91% seen once. The sample comprised peripheral blood. Receptors originate from a human donor in a cohort sampled during active COVID-19.

The chain uses TRBV6-5 and TRBJ2-7; 11 bases align to TRBD2. The CDR3 contains 12 residues. With V trimmed by 5 bases and J by 7 bases, 1 base remained unmatched. CDR1 and CDR2 (germline): MNHEY, SVGAGI. The DNA for the CDR3 is TGTGCCAGCAGTCGGACTAGCGGGGAGCAGTACTTC. Protein product: CASSRTSGEQYF.

This CDR3 is CASSQDWREPSYEQYF. The DNA of the CDR3 is TGCGCCAGCAGCCAAGATTGGCGGGAGCCATCCTACGAGCAGTACTTC. V and J are TRBV4-1 and TRBJ2-7, with 7 bases matching TRBD2. The V segment lost 0 bases and the J segment 1 base; nucleotides outside the gene matches: 6. Germline CDR1 MGHRA, CDR2 YSYEKL. This CDR3 comprises 16 residues.

V gene TRBV4-1 combines with J gene TRBJ2-7; D unclear. Germline CDR1 and CDR2: MGHRA and YSYEKL. The CDR3 sequence is 13 residues long. V was shortened by 1 base and J by 4 bases, with 8 bases between the two germline ends. CDR3 sequence reads: CASSQVEEYEQYF. The CDR3, as DNA: TGCGCCAGCAGCCAAGTAGAGGAGTACGAGCAGTACTTC.